These 21 T cell receptor beta chains share one sample of origin, sequenced in a study of monozygotic twins with cystic fibrosis. Some clones are missing from TCRdb's copy, which holds only in-frame ones; the method was immunoSEQ multiplex PCR. The sample contains approximately 20,000 clones, approximately 97% of which appear only once. Sequencing was performed on blood. All receptors come from a girl under 18 with cystic fibrosis.

The rearrangement links TRBV7-8 to TRBJ2-5; 9 bases are shared with TRBD2. The length of the CDR3 is 16 residues. Germline V CDR1 and CDR2: SGHVS, FQNEAQ. After removal of 6 bases from V and 5 bases from J, the junction contained 13 bases not matched to a gene. This CDR3 is CASSHDLAGYGETQYF. The CDR3 region has the DNA TGTGCCAGCAGTCACGACCTAGCGGGATATGGGGAGACCCAGTACTTC.

The rearrangement joins TRBV28 to TRBJ2-5; D is unresolved. The germline V and J ends were trimmed by 5 bases and 5 bases, with 12 bases remaining between them. The CDR3 is made up of 13 amino acids. CDR1 is MDHEN, CDR2 SYDVKM, per germline. For the CDR3, the DNA is TGTGCCAGCAGTATAATGGGTGACGAGACCCAGTACTTC. As protein: CASSIMGDETQYF.

This clone was counted a single time. This chain connects TRBV4-3 to TRBJ2-5; 10 bases are shared with TRBD2. Germline loops: CDR1 LGHNA, CDR2 YSLEER. The CDR3 has 18 amino acids. The V and J ends lost 0 bases and 5 bases, in that order; junction bases with no gene match: 12. The CDR3 is CASSQDLALAGSGETQYF. CDR3 DNA sequence: TGCGCCAGCAGCCAAGATCTCGCACTAGCGGGGAGCGGGGAGACCCAGTACTTC.

V and J are TRBV28 and TRBJ2-1; 7 nucleotides agree with TRBD2. CDR3 size: 15 residues. Germline V gene sequence: CDR1 MDHEN, CDR2 SYDVKM. The J segment lost 7 bases and the V segment lost 6 bases, leaving 12 bases of the junction unmatched. For the CDR3, the DNA is TGTGCCAGCAGGGGATCTAGCGGCAGATGGAATGAGCAGTTCTTC. Its protein product is CASRGSSGRWNEQFF.

The chain carries TRBV30 and TRBJ2-7, with 9 bases lining up with TRBD1. J lost 5 bases, V lost 3 bases, and 5 bases had no gene match. Germline CDR1 is GTSNPN and CDR2 is SVGIG (reference sequence). The CDR3 is 13 residues long. CDR3 DNA sequence: TGTGCCTGGAGAGGACAGGGGTCCCACGAGCAGTACGTC. As protein: CAWRGQGSHEQYV.

The genes are TRBV10-3 and TRBJ2-1; 7 bases align to TRBD2. V dropped 6 bases and J dropped 4; count of bases not matched to a gene: 3. This CDR3 is 13 amino acids long. CDR1 is ENHRY, CDR2 SYGVKD, per germline. CDR3 coding DNA: TGTGCCATCAGGGAGCGGGATTACAATGAGCAGTTCTTC. Its translation is CAIRERDYNEQFF.

The chain couples TRBV4-1 to TRBJ1-2; D unclear. Germline V lookup: CDR1 MGHRA, CDR2 YSYEKL. V dropped 1 base and J dropped 1 base, with 10 bases sitting between them. This CDR3 contains 15 residues. CDR3 coding DNA: TGCGCCAGCAGCCAAGGGCAACAGAGTAACTATGGCTACACCTTC. This encodes CASSQGQQSNYGYTF.

The chain uses TRBV28 and TRBJ1-3; perhaps TRBD1 as D (5 bases). This CDR3 is 15 amino acids long. The V end was cut by 5 bases, the J end by 1 base, with 12 bases between. CDR1 is MDHEN and CDR2 is SYDVKM in the germline V gene. CDR3 nucleotide sequence: TGTGCCAGCAGTCCACCAGGGCCTTCTGGAAACACCATATATTTT. Protein product: CASSPPGPSGNTIYF.

This sequence joins TRBV11-2 and TRBJ2-7, with D tentatively TRBD2 (6 bases). V was pared by 4 bases and J by 2 bases, with 12 bases between. CDR3 size: 14 residues. Germline CDR1 SGHAT, CDR2 FQNNGV. CDR3 coding DNA: TGTGCCAGCAGCTCCGATACTAGCCCCTACGAGCAGTACGTC. Its translation: CASSSDTSPYEQYV.

The chain carries TRBV7-9 and TRBJ1-1; D remains unclear. Trimming removed 5 bases from V and 5 bases from J, with 6 bases in between. There are 11 residues in the CDR3. Germline V CDR1 and CDR2: SEHNR, FQNEAQ (reference sequence). This chain's CDR3 is CASSLATEAFF. The DNA for the CDR3 is TGTGCCAGCAGCCTTGCGACTGAAGCTTTCTTT.

V usage is TRBV6-5 and J usage is TRBJ1-1, with D unresolved. CDR1 is MNHEY, CDR2 SVGAGI, per germline. This CDR3 comprises 14 residues. V was pared by 2 bases and J by 5 bases, with 12 bases between. The CDR3 loop reads CASSYGQPTTEAFF. CDR3 bases: TGTGCCAGCAGTTACGGCCAGCCTACTACTGAAGCTTTCTTT.

J is TRBJ1-2 and V is TRBV9; unclear D gene. The CDR3 covers 14 residues. The germline CDR1 and CDR2 sequences are SGDLS and YYNGEE. Trimming removed 0 bases at V and 0 bases at J, with 6 bases between. The CDR3 coding sequence is TGTGCCAGCAGCGTAGCTGGTACTAACTATGGCTACACCTTC. The encoded protein is CASSVAGTNYGYTF.

The chain has TRBV5-1 and TRBJ1-1; D uncertain. Trimming pared 7 bases from V and 1 base from J, leaving 8 bases between. This CDR3 comprises 12 residues. Germline V gene lookup returns CDR1 SGHRS and CDR2 YFSETQ. The CDR3 sequence: CASGVTNTEAFF. The CDR3 DNA is TGCGCCAGCGGAGTTACGAACACTGAAGCTTTCTTT.

This clone occurred once. The rearrangement uses TRBV30 and TRBJ2-1, with TRBD2 identical over 10 bases. V lost 2 bases and J lost 0; bases outside the gene matches: 10. CDR3 length equals 18 residues. The germline V gene has CDR1 GTSNPN and CDR2 SVGIG (reference sequence). CDR3 residues: CAWSTLAGGAYSYNEQFF. CDR3 DNA sequence: TGTGCCTGGAGTACTTTAGCGGGAGGAGCTTACTCCTACAATGAGCAGTTCTTC.

This sequence joins TRBV7-2 and TRBJ2-2, with TRBD1 matching 8 bases. Unmatched junction bases numbered 9, after V lost 3 bases and J lost 3 bases. The V gene's germline CDR1 is SGHTA and CDR2 FQGNSA. The CDR3 loop spans 17 amino acids. The CDR3 loop reads CASSFTGTGLHTGELFF. The CDR3 bases are TGTGCCAGCAGCTTCACCGGGACAGGACTCCACACCGGGGAGCTGTTTTTT. Looking up the rest from reference TRBV7-2 and TRBJ2-2 gives the full variable domain: GAGVSQSPSNKVTEKGKDVELRCDPISGHTALYWYRQSLGQGLEFLIYFQGNSAPDKSGLPSDRFSAERTGGSVSTLTIQRTQQEDSAVYLCASSFTGTGLHTGELFFGEGSRLTVL.

V and J are TRBV25-1 and TRBJ2-1; the D is unclear. Germline CDR1 and CDR2: MGHDK and SYGVNS. The ends were cut back, 2 bases at V and 6 bases at J, with 11 bases in the middle. The CDR3 totals 14 residues. CDR3 in amino acids: CASSELGVLNEQFF. The CDR3 DNA follows: TGTGCCAGCAGTGAACTCGGCGTTCTCAATGAGCAGTTCTTC.

The rearrangement joins TRBV7-2 to TRBJ2-3, with TRBD2 identical over 7 bases. Unmatched junction bases numbered 12, after V lost 2 bases and J lost 4 bases. The CDR3 sequence is 17 residues long. Germline CDR1 is SGHTA and CDR2 is FQGNSA. DNA of the CDR3: TGTGCCAGCAGCTTAAAACTTGGCGGGAGTGGGGCAGATACGCAGTATTTT. This sequence encodes CASSLKLGGSGADTQYF.

The V and J genes are TRBV9 and TRBJ2-7; D ambiguous. Deletions cut 4 bases from V and 6 bases from J, with 17 bases between. The CDR3 covers 14 residues. Germline loops: CDR1 SGDLS, CDR2 YYNGEE. The chain's CDR3 is CASSKSGPDVEQYF. CDR3 bases: TGTGCCAGCAGCAAATCCGGGCCGGATGTCGAGCAGTACTTC. Full variable domain (remainder filled in from reference TRBV9 and TRBJ2-7): DSGVTQTPKHLITATGQRVTLRCSPRSGDLSVYWYQQSLDQGLQFLIQYYNGEERAKGNILERFSAQQFPDLHSELNLSSLELGDSALYFCASSKSGPDVEQYFGPGTRLTVT.

This clone occurred once. Here the CDR3 reads CASTALGPVITNTQYF. In DNA form, the CDR3 reads TGTGCCAGCACCGCCCTGGGCCCCGTTATTACCAATACGCAGTATTTT. The chain carries TRBV7-2 and TRBJ2-3; D gene uncertain. Germline CDR1 reads SGHTA; CDR2 reads FQGNSA. This CDR3 region has 16 residues. The V end was cut by 7 bases, the J end by 7 bases, with 24 bases between.

V is TRBV7-2 and J is TRBJ2-5, with 7 bases that match TRBD2. The germline V gene encodes CDR1 SGHTA and CDR2 FQGNSA. The CDR3 has 15 amino acids. Trimming took 2 bases from V and 2 from J; bases not matched to a gene: 5. The CDR3 is CASSLKRREQETQYF. The CDR3 DNA sequence: TGTGCCAGCAGCTTAAAGCGGCGGGAGCAAGAGACCCAGTACTTC.

The chain has TRBV9 and TRBJ2-2, with D perhaps being TRBD1 or TRBD2 (6 bases each). This CDR3 region has 15 residues. The V end was cut by 5 bases, the J end by 6 bases, with 17 bases between. The germline V gene has CDR1 SGDLS and CDR2 YYNGEE. The CDR3 sequence: CASSPNPGDSGELFF. In nucleotides, the CDR3 is TGTGCCAGCAGTCCGAATCCAGGGGACTCCGGGGAGCTGTTTTTT.